This is a list of T cell receptor beta chains from one sample in a study of OX40 agonist ivuxolimab in advanced cancers. This table comes from immunoSEQ multiplex PCR, and its TCRdb copy is limited to in-frame clones, with some not included. The table lists 40,000 or so clones, roughly 90% of them singletons. Sequences were derived from CD4+ or CD8+ T cells sorted from blood, sampled in a trial of the OX40 agonist ivuxolimab. Receptors originate from an adult with an advanced solid tumor such as melanoma, head and neck, liver or kidney cancer. Both conserved end residues are part of each CDR3. Each record gives: D gene, J gene, V gene, clone size, CDR3 protein, CDR3 DNA. A D gene is named only where the DNA matches it firmly. A clone size is listed for some rows: how often the clone was seen (once, few, many), or a class if it is expanded.

>NA|TRBJ2-3|TRBV7-3|NA
CASSHGLGTDTQYF
TGTGCCAGCTCCCACGGGCTAGGAACAGATACGCAGTATTTT
>TRBD1|TRBJ2-7|TRBV7-6|once
CASSLGQGAYEQYF
TGTGCCAGCAGCTTAGGGCAGGGGGCATACGAGCAGTACTTC
>NA|TRBJ2-3|TRBV5-6|NA
CASSLGFFGGTDTQYF
TGTGCCAGCAGCTTGGGTTTCTTTGGAGGAACAGATACGCAGTATTTT
>NA|TRBJ2-1|TRBV19|few
CATRRRPGNEQFF
TGTGCCACCAGGAGGAGGCCGGGAAATGAGCAGTTCTTC
>TRBD2|TRBJ2-1|TRBV19|NA
CASRREGLSSYNEQFF
TGTGCCAGTAGGAGGGAGGGATTGAGCTCCTACAATGAGCAGTTCTTC
>TRBD1|TRBJ1-5|TRBV27|NA
CASSPTGNQPQHF
TGTGCCAGCAGTCCGACAGGGAATCAGCCCCAGCATTTT
>NA|TRBJ2-2|TRBV5-5|NA
CASSVAGELFF
TGTGCCAGCAGCGTGGCCGGGGAGCTGTTTTTT
>NA|TRBJ2-3|TRBV13|once
CASSLGPRDTDTQYF
TGTGCCAGCAGCTTAGGCCCGCGGGACACAGATACGCAGTATTTT
>NA|TRBJ1-1|TRBV4-1|NA
CASSRIQSNEAFF
TGCGCCAGCAGCCGAATACAGAGTAATGAAGCTTTCTTT
>TRBD1|TRBJ2-7|TRBV14|medium-sized
CASSQDQWQGDEQYF
TGTGCCAGCAGCCAAGATCAGTGGCAGGGGGACGAGCAGTACTTC
>NA|TRBJ2-1|TRBV25-1|NA
CASQGWEGYNEQFF
TGTGCCAGCCAGGGGTGGGAGGGGTACAATGAGCAGTTCTTC
>NA|TRBJ1-1|TRBV7-9|NA
CASSPTTGSDTEAFF
TGTGCCAGCAGCCCAACCACAGGGTCTGACACTGAAGCTTTCTTT
>TRBD2|TRBJ2-1|TRBV7-9|NA
CASSSGRDNEQFF
TGTGCCAGCAGTAGCGGGAGAGACAATGAGCAGTTCTTC
>TRBD2|TRBJ2-1|TRBV27|once
CASSFGVAGGNEQFF
TGTGCCAGCAGTTTCGGGGTAGCGGGCGGGAATGAGCAGTTCTTC
>TRBD2|TRBJ2-3|TRBV2|NA
CASSERGGRGTDTQYF
TGTGCCAGCAGTGAAAGGGGCGGGAGAGGGACAGATACGCAGTATTTT
>NA|TRBJ2-5|TRBV11-2|once
CASSSGGWQETQYF
TGTGCCAGCAGCTCCGGGGGTTGGCAAGAGACCCAGTACTTC
>NA|TRBJ1-1|TRBV28|NA
CASFRRRQGRTEAFF
TGTGCCAGCTTTAGACGTCGGCAGGGAAGGACTGAAGCTTTCTTT
>NA|TRBJ1-1|TRBV2|few
CANRRDTEAFF
TGTGCCAACCGCCGGGACACTGAAGCTTTCTTT
>NA|TRBJ1-3|TRBV6-5|NA
CASTAENTIYF
TGTGCCAGCACGGCAGAGAACACCATATATTTT
>NA|TRBJ1-6|TRBV5-1|NA
CASSPSGSSSYNSPLHF
TGCGCCAGCAGCCCGAGTGGATCAAGCTCCTATAATTCACCCCTCCACTTT
>NA|TRBJ1-1|TRBV2|NA
CASSEGRSTEAFF
TGTGCCAGCAGTGAAGGAAGGAGCACTGAAGCTTTCTTT
>TRBD2|TRBJ2-1|TRBV27|NA
CASSPGLAGFSEQFF
TGTGCCAGCAGTCCCGGACTAGCGGGATTTAGTGAGCAGTTCTTC
>NA|TRBJ2-7|TRBV13|NA
CASSSLGTNSWEQYF
TGTGCCAGCAGCTCTCTCGGGACAAATTCCTGGGAGCAGTACTTC
>NA|TRBJ1-5|TRBV6-5|NA
CASSYSGYQPQHF
TGTGCCAGCAGTTACTCAGGCTATCAGCCCCAGCATTTT
>NA|TRBJ1-5|TRBV19|NA
CASSPRGVSNQPQHF
TGTGCCAGTAGTCCGCGAGGGGTGAGCAATCAGCCCCAGCATTTT
>TRBD2|TRBJ2-7|TRBV5-1|NA
CASRSGAGYEQYF
TGCGCCAGCCGGAGCGGGGCGGGATACGAGCAGTACTTC
>NA|TRBJ2-3|TRBV28|NA
CASSLAGTQYF
TGTGCCAGCAGTTTAGCGGGTACGCAGTATTTT
>NA|TRBJ2-1|TRBV9|NA
CASSVGDLAISSYNEQFF
TGTGCCAGCAGCGTGGGGGACCTAGCGATTAGCTCCTACAATGAGCAGTTCTTC
>NA|TRBJ1-1|TRBV4-1|NA
CASSPPGGRTEAFF
TGCGCCAGCAGCCCCCCGGGAGGGCGCACTGAAGCTTTCTTT
>NA|TRBJ1-2|TRBV18|NA
CASSPATGYGYTF
TGTGCCAGCTCACCTGCCACGGGTTATGGCTACACCTTC
>NA|TRBJ1-6|TRBV7-8|NA
CASSSESSYNSPLHF
TGTGCCAGCAGCTCGGAAAGCTCCTATAATTCACCCCTCCACTTT
>TRBD1|TRBJ2-7|TRBV11-2|NA
CASSLDLGTAIFHEQYF
TGTGCCAGCAGCTTAGATCTCGGGACAGCCATATTCCACGAGCAGTACTTC
>TRBD2|TRBJ2-1|TRBV6-5|NA
CASSYLLSGSEQFF
TGTGCCAGCAGTTACTTATTAAGCGGGAGTGAGCAGTTCTTC
>NA|TRBJ2-7|TRBV25-1|NA
CASSDRRGTSYEQYF
TGTGCCAGCAGTGATCGTCGGGGAACCTCCTACGAGCAGTACTTC
>NA|TRBJ1-2|TRBV21-1|NA
CASSNGTGIGDSGYGYTF
TGTGCCAGCAGCAACGGGACAGGGATCGGGGACTCTGGCTATGGCTACACCTTC
>NA|TRBJ1-1|TRBV27|NA
CASSFSSGINTEAFF
TGTGCCAGCAGTTTTTCCTCAGGGATTAACACTGAAGCTTTCTTT
>TRBD1|TRBJ1-1|TRBV7-9|NA
CASSPGTGQLTEAFF
TGTGCCAGCAGCCCCGGGACAGGCCAACTCACTGAAGCTTTCTTT
>NA|TRBJ2-5|TRBV18|NA
CASSPPQEIAQYF
TGTGCCAGCTCACCACCGCAGGAGATCGCCCAGTACTTC
>TRBD2|TRBJ2-1|TRBV6-9|NA
CAIPRERSYNEQFF
TGTGCTATTCCGCGGGAGCGGTCCTACAATGAGCAGTTCTTC
>NA|TRBJ1-1|TRBV4-1|once
CASSHQAPPGNTEAFF
TGCGCCAGTAGCCACCAGGCCCCCCCGGGGAACACTGAAGCTTTCTTT
>NA|TRBJ2-7|TRBV28|NA
CASRPFTGSSYEQYF
TGTGCCAGCAGACCCTTCACAGGGAGCTCCTACGAGCAGTACTTC
>NA|TRBJ2-3|TRBV7-9|once
CASSPSRRVELDTQYF
TGTGCCAGCAGCCCCTCCCGGCGGGTGGAGTTGGATACGCAGTATTTT
>TRBD1|TRBJ2-7|TRBV6-5|NA
CASSPGTGIYEQYF
TGTGCCAGCAGCCCCGGGACAGGGATCTACGAGCAGTACTTC
>TRBD2|TRBJ2-5|TRBV7-9|NA
CASSLGTSGRGETQYF
TGTGCCAGCAGCTTGGGGACTAGCGGGAGAGGGGAGACCCAGTACTTC
>NA|TRBJ1-1|TRBV6-5|NA
CASSETRGLTEAFF
TGTGCCAGCAGTGAAACACGGGGGCTCACTGAAGCTTTCTTT
>NA|TRBJ1-2|TRBV28|NA
CASKKTGTLYGYTF
TGTGCCAGCAAAAAGACAGGTACCCTCTATGGCTACACCTTC
>NA|TRBJ1-5|TRBV6-5|NA
CASSLNYWSQPQHF
TGTGCCAGCAGTTTAAACTACTGGTCTCAGCCCCAGCATTTT
>TRBD1|TRBJ1-1|TRBV6-1|NA
CASSVPGGDTEAFF
TGTGCCAGCAGTGTTCCAGGGGGTGACACTGAAGCTTTCTTT